The table lists the clone carrying this T cell receptor (beta chain) with a few counts. Its target is unknown. The sample originates from a study of T cells in Graves' hyperthyroidism and ophthalmopathy. Overall study findings and caveats: Appearing also in blood were most of the thyroid clonotypes expanded above 0.001.

J gave up 11 bases and V 4 bases, and 16 bases lay outside the gene matches. This CDR3 is built from 17 residues. Germline V gene lookup returns CDR1 MGHDK and CDR2 SYGVNS. Patients having uncontrolled infection, another autoimmune disease, pregnancy or lactation were not included. Used for diagnoses were clinical symptoms, serum thyroxine and TRAb, thyroid ultrasound and orbital computed tomography. What was amplified from RNA transcripts were TCR beta CDR3 regions. The HTBI primer set served for first-round RT-PCR of the TCR CDR3. TCRdb passed the multiplex PCR reads through MiXCR, listing each CDR3 protein once. The sample holds 540,000 or so distinct CDR3 sequences, 46% seen once.

The receptor was derived from an adult woman with Graves' disease, either hyperthyroidism or ophthalmopathy (not recorded which). V gene TRBV25-1 combines with J gene TRBJ1-6; 8 bases align to TRBD1. The sequenced material came from peripheral blood or thyroid tissue (not recorded which). CDR3 loop: CASSGRPGQEGETPLHF. The CDR3 coding sequence is TGTGCCAGCAGTGGCCGCCCGGGACAGGAAGGGGAGACACCCCTCCACTTT.